The 26 T cell receptor beta chains presented below share a single source sample, sequenced in a study of cytomegalovirus exposure and HLA in healthy donors. PCR employed 60 Vbeta and 13 Jbeta primers. Produced via immunoSEQ multiplex PCR; TCRdb's table is partial and in-frame only. In the table there are about 93,000 clones, around 78% of which are singletons. The sequenced material came from PBMCs. The source is a man aged 25-40 years in good health and CMV-seronegative.

The rearrangement joins TRBV6-1 to TRBJ2-1; 9 bases agree with TRBD2. Germline V lookup: CDR1 MNHNS, CDR2 SASEGT. This CDR3 has 18 amino acids. The junction had 10 bases not matched to a gene; V was cut back by 1 base and J by 3 bases. This chain's CDR3 is CASSEEGGGALNYNEQFF. In DNA, the CDR3 is TGTGCCAGCAGTGAAGAAGGCGGGGGGGCCCTCAACTACAATGAGCAGTTCTTC.

In this sample, this clone turned up a few times. V is TRBV6-5 and J is TRBJ1-5; D is possibly TRBD1 (5 bases). Trimming cost V 5 bases and J 1 base, with 9 bases left between them. The CDR3 is 14 amino acids. Germline V gene lookup returns CDR1 MNHEY and CDR2 SVGAGI. The CDR3 region is CASSRGGSNQPQHF. Here the CDR3 DNA reads TGTGCCAGCAGTCGTGGGGGGAGCAATCAGCCCCAGCATTTT.

The gene calls are TRBV5-1 and TRBJ2-7, with D tentatively TRBD1 (5 bases). Trimming left V 0 bases short and J 4 bases short, with 8 bases between. The CDR3 is made up of 13 amino acids. From germline, CDR1 is SGHRS and CDR2 YFSETQ. CDR3 residues: CASSLAGQYEQYF. CDR3 nucleotide sequence: TGCGCCAGCAGCTTGGCAGGGCAATACGAGCAGTACTTC.

The rearrangement joins TRBV9 to TRBJ2-3, with D perhaps matching TRBD2 (7 bases). Germline values: CDR1 SGDLS, CDR2 YYNGEE. This CDR3 is built from 18 residues. The V and J ends lost 3 bases and 3 bases respectively, with 23 bases between them. The CDR3 loop is CASSAPAGWGRGTDTQYF. For the CDR3, the DNA is TGTGCCAGCAGCGCGCCAGCGGGGTGGGGGCGGGGAACAGATACGCAGTATTTT.

The chain combines TRBV7-2 with TRBJ2-4, with 7 bases identical to TRBD2. Germline values: CDR1 SGHTA, CDR2 FQGNSA. V trimming: 4 bases; J trimming: 12 bases; junction bases outside the gene matches: 6. This CDR3 region has 12 residues. CDR3 nucleotides: TGTGCCAGCAGCTCGGGCGGGAGCGCTCAGTACTTC. Encoded protein: CASSSGGSAQYF.

The gene calls are TRBV7-9 and TRBJ1-3; D gene ambiguous. CDR1 and CDR2 (germline): SEHNR, FQNEAQ (reference sequence). This CDR3 region has 15 residues. V lost 3 bases, J lost 1 base, and 10 bases lay in between. The CDR3 sequence is CASSFSELSGNTIYF. Written as DNA, the CDR3 is TGTGCCAGCAGCTTTTCCGAGCTTTCTGGAAACACCATATATTTT.

The chain joins TRBV29-1 to TRBJ2-7, with a tentative D call TRBD2 (6 bases). CDR3 length: 13 amino acids. Germline V lookup: CDR1 SQVTM, CDR2 ANQGSEA. V lost 7 bases, J lost 7 bases, and 20 bases lay in between. The CDR3 protein is CSATGLHSGEQYF. The CDR3, as DNA: TGCAGCGCCACCGGACTACATTCCGGAGAGCAGTACTTC.

The chain links TRBV6-1 to TRBJ1-4; the D gene is possibly TRBD1 (6 bases). The CDR3 extends over 17 amino acids. CDR1 and CDR2 from the germline V gene are MNHNS and SASEGT. V was clipped by 6 bases and J by 6 bases, with 23 bases between them. The CDR3 loop is CASREFSVTAGDEKLFF. The CDR3 DNA sequence: TGTGCCAGCAGAGAATTTAGCGTAACGGCAGGGGATGAAAAACTGTTTTTT.

The chain employs TRBV6-4 and TRBJ2-1, with 8 bases matching TRBD1. Germline CDR1 is MRHNA and CDR2 is SNTAGT. The CDR3 length is 15 residues. V lost 6 bases, J lost 9 bases, and 13 bases stayed unmatched. CDR3 DNA sequence: TGTGCCAGCAGACCGGACAGGGCGACGCATAGTGAGCAGTTCTTC. Residues: CASRPDRATHSEQFF.

This clone occurred a few times. The V and J genes are TRBV2 and TRBJ1-1, with 7 bases identical to TRBD1. The junction had 5 bases not matched to a gene; V was cut back by 6 bases and J by 1 base. The germline gives CDR1 SNHLY, CDR2 FYNNEI. The CDR3 contains 14 residues. CDR3 nucleotide sequence: TGTGCCAGCAGCCCAACAGGGGCGAACACTGAAGCTTTCTTT. Its protein is CASSPTGANTEAFF.

This chain links TRBV5-8 with TRBJ1-6, with D unclear. V was pared by 3 bases and J by 0 bases, with 7 bases between. The CDR3 contains 15 residues. Germline V gene sequence: CDR1 SGHTS, CDR2 YDEGEE. The CDR3 here is CASSSKSSYNSPLHF. The CDR3 bases are TGTGCCAGCAGCTCAAAGAGCTCCTATAATTCACCCCTCCACTTT.

This clone was seen a handful of times. The chain carries TRBV5-4 and TRBJ2-7, with 7 bases that match TRBD1. This CDR3 has 15 amino acids. Trimming removed 0 bases from V and 2 bases from J; junction bases left unmatched: 5. CDR1 SGHNT and CDR2 YYREEE come from the germline V gene (reference sequence). The CDR3 DNA is TGTGCCAGCAGCTTGGACAGGGGATTAACCTACGAGCAGTACGTC. It encodes CASSLDRGLTYEQYV.

The rearrangement joins TRBV7-6 to TRBJ2-1, with 12 bases matching TRBD2. The CDR3 runs 15 residues. V trimming: 5 bases; J trimming: 7 bases; junction bases outside the gene matches: 6. CDR1 SGHVS and CDR2 FNYEAQ come from the germline V gene. In DNA, the CDR3 is TGTGCCAGCAGCGCACTAGCGGGGGGACCGAATGAGCAGTTCTTC. Amino acids: CASSALAGGPNEQFF.

The count of this clone is one. The V and J genes are TRBV11-1 and TRBJ1-2; D gene ambiguous. Germline CDR1 is SGHAT and CDR2 is FQDESV (reference sequence). This CDR3 contains 13 residues. V was pared by 5 bases and J by 4 bases, with 11 bases between. The CDR3 DNA reads as TGTGCCAGCAGCCCCGACAATGCCTATGGCTACACCTTC. Translating it yields CASSPDNAYGYTF.

This clone appeared a few times. The gene calls are TRBV6-5 and TRBJ1-4, with a possible D match to TRBD1 (5 bases). The CDR3 sequence is 13 residues long. Trimming shortened V by 7 bases and J by 11 bases, and 17 bases separated the two germline ends. Germline assignment: CDR1 MNHEY and CDR2 SVGAGI. In DNA form, the CDR3 reads TGTGCCAGCATAGCTCCCGGGGGTGACAAACTGTTTTTT. Translation gives CASIAPGGDKLFF.

V is TRBV9 and J is TRBJ1-3; maybe TRBD1 (6 bases). Trimming stripped 6 bases from V and 2 bases from J, with 9 bases between. This CDR3 comprises 13 residues. The germline CDR1 and CDR2 sequences are SGDLS and YYNGEE. As DNA, the CDR3 is TGTGCCAGCATGGGGGGGCCTGGAAACACCATATATTTT. Translation gives CASMGGPGNTIYF.

The rearrangement joins TRBV9 to TRBJ2-1, with a tentative D call TRBD2 (5 bases). The CDR3 runs 13 residues. Trimming took off 0 bases at V and 7 bases at J, with 8 bases between the two ends. CDR1 and CDR2 from the germline V gene are SGDLS and YYNGEE. CDR3: CASSVDRGNEQFF. Here the CDR3 DNA reads TGTGCCAGCAGCGTAGATAGAGGGAATGAGCAGTTCTTC.

V gene TRBV7-9 combines with J gene TRBJ2-1; D ambiguous. The CDR3 is 13 amino acids. Germline V CDR1 and CDR2: SEHNR, FQNEAQ (reference sequence). V lost 8 bases to trimming and J lost 1 base, with 9 bases between them. The CDR3 protein is CASGRNSYNEQFF. The CDR3 DNA sequence: TGTGCCAGCGGCAGGAATTCCTACAATGAGCAGTTCTTC.

This clone turned up a few times. The chain employs TRBV5-1 and TRBJ2-7; no reliable D call. Germline CDR1 is SGHRS and CDR2 is YFSETQ. This CDR3 has 12 amino acids. Trimming removed 0 bases from V and 3 bases from J, with 4 bases in between. CDR3 coding DNA: TGCGCCAGCAGCTTGGATCTCTACGAGCAGTACTTC. Translating gives CASSLDLYEQYF.

The chain links TRBV2 to TRBJ2-1; perhaps TRBD1 as D (5 bases). V was trimmed by 4 bases and J by 4 bases, leaving 14 bases between them. Per germline, CDR1 SNHLY and CDR2 FYNNEI. This CDR3 spans 15 amino acids. CDR3: CASSGQFKGYNEQFF. The CDR3 coding sequence is TGTGCCAGCAGTGGACAGTTCAAAGGATACAATGAGCAGTTCTTC.

This clone was counted only a few times. J is TRBJ2-1 and V is TRBV6-6, with D maybe TRBD1 (5 bases). V dropped 5 bases and J dropped 4 bases, with 12 bases sitting between them. There are 14 residues in the CDR3. Germline loops: CDR1 MNHNY, CDR2 SVGAGI (reference sequence). In DNA form, the CDR3 reads TGTGCCAGCAGTACCCCGAAGGGGTACAATGAGCAGTTCTTC. Translating gives CASSTPKGYNEQFF.

The sample holds a few counts of this clone. V and J are TRBV5-1 and TRBJ1-2; a possible D gene is TRBD1 (6 bases). In germline, CDR1 is SGHRS, CDR2 YFSETQ. V was pared by 4 bases and J by 0 bases, with 10 bases between. The CDR3 is 14 residues long. CDR3 DNA: TGCGCCAGCAGCGCACAGGGAGCTAACTATGGCTACACCTTC. Protein sequence: CASSAQGANYGYTF. Full variable domain (remainder filled in from reference TRBV5-1 and TRBJ1-2): KAGVTQTPRYLIKTRGQQVTLSCSPISGHRSVSWYQQTPGQGLQFLFEYFSETQRNKGNFPGRFSGRQFSNSRSEMNVSTLELGDSALYLCASSAQGANYGYTFGSGTRLTVV.

This clone was seen more than once but under ten times. The chain employs TRBV10-3 and TRBJ2-3, with TRBD2 identical over 8 bases. This CDR3 region has 14 residues. CDR1 and CDR2 (germline): ENHRY, SYGVKD. The V and J ends lost 8 bases and 5 bases, in that order; junction bases with no gene match: 9. The CDR3 nucleotides are TGTGCCATCCTACCGGGAGGGCCAGGAGATACGCAGTATTTT. It specifies CAILPGGPGDTQYF.

The CDR3, as DNA: TGTGCCAGCAGCTTACACAGGGGGCAGGACTATGGCTACACCTTC. This encodes CASSLHRGQDYGYTF. The rearrangement uses TRBV7-8 and TRBJ1-2; the match to TRBD1 covers 9 bases. V shed 2 bases, J shed 3 bases, and the junction held 4 bases outside the gene matches. CDR1 is SGHVS, CDR2 FQNEAQ, per germline. This CDR3 is 15 amino acids long.

This clone was observed a few times. The V call is TRBV27, the J call TRBJ1-4; a weak D match, TRBD1 (6 bases). CDR1 is MNHEY, CDR2 SMNVEV, per germline (reference sequence). There are 14 residues in the CDR3. The V and J ends lost 5 bases and 8 bases respectively, with 15 bases between them. The CDR3 sequence is CASSPQGPWEKLFF. CDR3 nucleotide sequence: TGTGCCAGCAGTCCCCAGGGGCCGTGGGAAAAACTGTTTTTT.

V is TRBV13 and J is TRBJ2-1, with 10 nucleotides matching TRBD2. The V segment lost 5 bases and the J segment 4 bases; nucleotides outside the gene matches: 5. There are 15 residues in the CDR3. Germline V gives CDR1 PRHDT, CDR2 FYEKMQ (reference sequence). Written as DNA, the CDR3 is TGTGCCAGCAGCCACAAGCGGGGGGGTTACAATGAGCAGTTCTTC. It codes for CASSHKRGGYNEQFF.